Listed here are 25 T cell receptor beta chains from one sample, sequenced in a study of identifying expanded T cells in peripheral blood. Sequenced by immunoSEQ multiplex PCR; TCRdb stores in-frame clones only, minus some. The sample has around 66,000 clones, around 87% seen once; the top ten hold around 4.6%. Sequenced material: blood. The receptors here all came from a person aged 18 to 70 in good health.

This chain uses TRBV21-1 with TRBJ2-1; the D segment call TRBD2 is taken from the table without a DNA check. TRBV21-1 represents a pseudogene. The length of the CDR3 is 17 residues. The CDR3 DNA is TGTGCCAGCAGCAAAGCCCAACGGACTAGCGGGAATCATGAGCAGTTCTTC. Protein: CASSKAQRTSGNHEQFF.

Only a few counts were recorded for this clone. The V and J genes are TRBV6-1 and TRBJ1-5; D unresolved. Germline V gene sequence: CDR1 MNHNS, CDR2 SASEGT. V was pared by 3 bases and J by 8 bases, with 5 bases between. The CDR3 sequence is 11 residues long. CDR3 in DNA: TGTGCCAGCAGTGACCCAGAGCCCCAGCATTTT. Its protein is CASSDPEPQHF.

V and J are TRBV7-2 and TRBJ1-1; D possibly corresponds to TRBD1 (5 bases). This CDR3 region has 13 residues. Germline CDR1 SGHTA, CDR2 FQGNSA. The V gene lost 5 bases and the J gene lost 1 base, with 8 bases spanning the gap. The CDR3 here is CASSAGGNTEAFF. CDR3 DNA: TGTGCCAGCAGCGCGGGGGGGAACACTGAAGCTTTCTTT.

The chain uses TRBV10-1 and TRBJ2-1, with 7 bases aligning to TRBD2. V dropped 11 bases and J dropped 10; count of bases not matched to a gene: 5. Germline-derived CDR1 and CDR2 are WNHNN and SYGVQD (reference sequence). The CDR3 contains 10 residues. CDR3 DNA sequence: TGCGCCGGCCGACTAGCAGAGCAGTTCTTC. Protein: CAGRLAEQFF.

This CDR3 is CSAEPLAYEQYF. The CDR3 region has the DNA TGCAGCGCCGAACCTCTGGCCTACGAGCAGTACTTC. The chain employs TRBV29-1 and TRBJ2-7; D is unclear. Trimming shortened V by 7 bases and J by 2 bases, and 12 bases separated the two germline ends. There are 12 residues in the CDR3. The germline CDR1 and CDR2 sequences are SQVTM and ANQGSEA.

The rearrangement uses TRBV9 and TRBJ2-5, with D possibly matching TRBD2 (6 bases). The CDR3 has 13 amino acids. Trimming removed 0 bases at V and 3 bases at J, with 6 bases between. Per the germline V gene, CDR1 is SGDLS and CDR2 is YYNGEE. The DNA for the CDR3 is TGTGCCAGCAGCGTAGGACTAGAAGAGACCCAGTACTTC. Its translation is CASSVGLEETQYF.

The CDR3: CASSLADVQPQHF. CDR3 coding DNA: TGTGCCAGCAGCTTAGCAGACGTCCAGCCCCAGCATTTT. J is TRBJ1-5 and V is TRBV7-8; D gene uncertain. Germline CDR1 and CDR2: SGHVS and FQNEAQ. This CDR3 spans 13 amino acids. The V and J ends lost 0 bases and 7 bases respectively, with 7 bases between them. Using reference TRBV7-8 and TRBJ1-5 for the parts outside the CDR3, the full variable domain is GAGVSQSPRYKVAKRGQDVALRCDPISGHVSLFWYQQALGQGPEFLTYFQNEAQLDKSGLPSDRFFAERPEGSVSTLKIQRTQQEDSAVYLCASSLADVQPQHFGDGTRLSIL.

V gene TRBV6-1 combines with J gene TRBJ1-4; tentative D call: TRBD1 (6 bases). Germline assignment: CDR1 MNHNS and CDR2 SASEGT. The V gene lost 4 bases and the J gene lost 9 bases, with 15 bases spanning the gap. The CDR3 extends over 14 amino acids. DNA of the CDR3: TGTGCCAGCAGTGTGGCAGGGGAAACGAAAAAACTGTTTTTT. This sequence encodes CASSVAGETKKLFF.

This clone was found a few times. This chain connects TRBV4-3 to TRBJ2-2; 11 nucleotides line up with TRBD1. Germline V lookup: CDR1 LGHNA, CDR2 YSLEER. CDR3 length: 16 residues. The J segment lost 6 bases and the V segment lost 1 base, leaving 4 bases of the junction unmatched. CDR3 region: CASSQVPGQGAGELFF. CDR3 DNA: TGCGCCAGCAGCCAAGTCCCGGGACAGGGGGCCGGGGAGCTGTTTTTT.

The J gene is TRBJ2-5, the V gene TRBV27; D remains unclear. V was pared by 4 bases and J by 1 base, with 13 bases between. CDR1 and CDR2 (germline): MNHEY, SMNVEV (reference sequence). The CDR3 length is 15 residues. In DNA form, the CDR3 reads TGTGCCAGCAGTTCCTTCCTCGGCGCCCAAGAGACCCAGTACTTC. It translates to CASSSFLGAQETQYF.

J is TRBJ2-1 and V is TRBV11-2; 8 nucleotides align to TRBD2. The trim removed 5 bases at V and 7 bases at J, leaving 13 bases unmatched. This CDR3 contains 16 residues. The V gene's germline CDR1 is SGHAT and CDR2 FQNNGV. CDR3 sequence reads: CASSPPGTSYYNEQFF. For the CDR3, the DNA is TGTGCCAGCAGCCCCCCCGGGACTAGTTACTATAATGAGCAGTTCTTC.

The chain recombines TRBV14 with TRBJ1-2; D uncertain. The germline CDR1 and CDR2 sequences are SGHDN and FVKESK. This CDR3 contains 15 residues. Deletions cut 0 bases from V and 2 bases from J, with 10 bases between. The CDR3 nucleotides read TGTGCCAGCAGCCAAGAGGTCCAGGAGAACTATGGCTACACCTTC. Amino acids: CASSQEVQENYGYTF.

The count of this clone is one. The chain carries TRBV29-1 and TRBJ2-5, with D perhaps matching TRBD1 (6 bases). The CDR3 is made up of 12 amino acids. Germline-derived CDR1 and CDR2 are SQVTM and ANQGSEA. Trimming stripped 6 bases from V and 0 bases from J, with 8 bases between. The chain's CDR3 is CSVWDNQETQYF. The CDR3 region has the DNA TGCAGCGTGTGGGACAACCAAGAGACCCAGTACTTC.

The CDR3 here is CASSERVTGNTIYF. The CDR3 DNA follows: TGTGCCAGCAGTGAACGGGTAACGGGAAACACCATATATTTT. The rearrangement joins TRBV6-1 to TRBJ1-3; D gene uncertain. The CDR3 is made up of 14 amino acids. Trimming shortened V by 2 bases and J by 4 bases, and 9 bases separated the two germline ends. CDR1 and CDR2 from the germline V gene are MNHNS and SASEGT.

This clone was recorded a few times. The V gene is TRBV4-1, the J gene TRBJ1-3; D gene unclear. Germline V lookup: CDR1 MGHRA, CDR2 YSYEKL. The V gene lost 0 bases and the J gene lost 0 bases, with 6 bases spanning the gap. The CDR3 runs 15 residues. CDR3 protein: CASSQDWNSGNTIYF. The CDR3 coding sequence is TGCGCCAGCAGCCAAGATTGGAACTCTGGAAACACCATATATTTT.

The V gene is TRBV6-6, the J gene TRBJ2-4; 10 bases match TRBD1. From germline, CDR1 is MNHNY and CDR2 SVGAGI (reference sequence). With V trimmed by 8 bases and J by 6 bases, 10 bases remained unmatched. CDR3 size: 15 residues. CDR3 bases: TGTGCCAGCGAGTACCCGGGACAGGGGTCAAACATTCAGTACTTC. Encoded protein: CASEYPGQGSNIQYF.

The V call is TRBV11-2, the J call TRBJ1-2; D is perhaps TRBD1 (6 bases). The CDR3 is 17 amino acids. The germline V gene encodes CDR1 SGHAT and CDR2 FQNNGV. The V end was cut by 0 bases, the J end by 3 bases, with 17 bases between. For the CDR3, the DNA is TGTGCCAGCAGCTTAGATCAAGGCGGGGGCATTTACTATGGCTACACCTTC. Protein sequence: CASSLDQGGGIYYGYTF.

The rearrangement links TRBV9 to TRBJ2-3; TRBD1 might be the D (6 bases). Deletions cut 4 bases from V and 12 bases from J, with 12 bases between. CDR3 length: 11 residues. Per the germline V gene, CDR1 is SGDLS and CDR2 is YYNGEE. CDR3 in DNA: TGTGCCAGCAGCTACAGGGATTTTCAGTATTTT. It codes for CASSYRDFQYF.

The chain employs TRBV9 and TRBJ2-5, with D perhaps being TRBD1 or TRBD2 (6 bases each). V was cut by 3 bases and J by 5 bases, with 11 bases left in between. Germline values: CDR1 SGDLS, CDR2 YYNGEE. This CDR3 contains 13 residues. CDR3 in DNA: TGTGCCAGCAGCGGAGGGGGGCTTGAGACCCAGTACTTC. Encoded protein: CASSGGGLETQYF.

The V gene is TRBV19, the J gene TRBJ2-3; D ambiguous. Germline V lookup: CDR1 LNHDA, CDR2 SQIVND (reference sequence). V gave up 5 bases and J gave up 0 bases, with 12 bases separating them. The CDR3 covers 15 residues. CDR3: CASSDGRYSTDTQYF. The CDR3 DNA is TGTGCCAGTAGTGACGGACGGTATAGCACAGATACGCAGTATTTT.

The genes are TRBV15 and TRBJ1-5, with a tentative D call TRBD1 (5 bases). V was shortened by 5 bases and J by 6 bases, with 17 bases between the two germline ends. CDR1 LNHNV and CDR2 YYDKDF come from the germline V gene (reference sequence). This CDR3 comprises 15 residues. The CDR3 DNA reads as TGTGCCACCAGCGCCCAAAGGGGTTGGGGTCAGCCCCAGCATTTT. It encodes CATSAQRGWGQPQHF.

The CDR3 sequence: CASSGLAGTGNTEAFF. The CDR3 DNA is TGTGCCAGCAGTGGACTTGCCGGGACAGGGAACACTGAAGCTTTCTTT. The rearrangement uses TRBV6-1 and TRBJ1-1, with 8 bases matching TRBD1. The CDR3 consists of 16 residues. The germline gives CDR1 MNHNS, CDR2 SASEGT. The junction had 8 bases not matched to a gene; V was cut back by 4 bases and J by 1 base.

This clone was seen a single time. The chain uses TRBV18 and TRBJ1-2; a possible D gene is TRBD1 (5 bases). Germline V gene lookup returns CDR1 KGHSH and CDR2 LQKENI. The CDR3 covers 14 residues. Trimming pared 4 bases from V and 6 bases from J, leaving 15 bases between. The CDR3 loop is CASSLRQMTDGYTF. The CDR3 bases are TGTGCCAGCTCACTCAGACAGATGACGGATGGCTACACCTTC.

V and J are TRBV7-9 and TRBJ2-2; D is possibly TRBD1 (6 bases). CDR1 and CDR2 from the germline V gene are SEHNR and FQNEAQ (reference sequence). Trimming cost V 3 bases and J 8 bases, with 10 bases left between them. This CDR3 contains 13 residues. CDR3 sequence: CASSLGHSGELFF. CDR3 in DNA: TGTGCCAGCAGCTTGGGACATTCGGGGGAGCTGTTTTTT.

The chain recombines TRBV6-5 with TRBJ2-7; 9 positions agree with TRBD1. The CDR3 runs 14 residues. The V gene end was trimmed by 6 bases and the J gene end by 5 bases; junction bases not matched to a gene: 8. Germline V gene data show CDR1 as MNHEY and CDR2 as SVGAGI. The CDR3 region has the DNA TGTGCCAGCAGCCCGCGGACAGGGGACAACGAGCAGTACTTC. This codes for CASSPRTGDNEQYF.